These T cell receptor beta chains were read from a single sample in a study of cytomegalovirus exposure and HLA in healthy donors. Only in-frame clones appear in the TCRdb table, and some are missing; sequencing was by immunoSEQ multiplex PCR. The sample contains 100,000 to 150,000 clones, 83% of which appear only once. The sample consisted of PBMCs. These receptors came from a man aged 35-49 years in good health and CMV-seronegative. Both conserved end residues are part of each CDR3. D genes are given only for firm matches. The listing skips clone size in some rows; elsewhere it reads once, few, many or a size class.

TRBJ1-1,.,.,TRBV9,CASSPRPTDMNTEAFF,TGTGCCAGCAGCCCCCGCCCCACAGACATGAACACTGAAGCTTTCTTT
TRBJ2-7,.,.,TRBV27,CASSPGSSSYEQYF,TGTGCCAGCAGCCCAGGGTCTAGCTCCTACGAGCAGTACTTC
TRBJ1-1,.,.,TRBV5-3,CARSTDRGANTEAFF,TGTGCCAGAAGCACGGACCGGGGTGCGAACACTGAAGCTTTCTTT
TRBJ2-5,.,.,TRBV18,CASSPPSQETQYF,TGTGCCAGCTCACCGCCCAGTCAAGAGACCCAGTACTTC
TRBJ2-3,.,.,TRBV14,CASSPRQITDTQYF,TGTGCCAGCAGCCCCCGACAGATCACAGATACGCAGTATTTT
TRBJ1-1,.,.,TRBV5-4,CASSLGGEAFF,TGTGCCAGCAGCTTGGGCGGTGAAGCTTTCTTT
TRBJ2-1,.,TRBD2,TRBV2,CASSRKGLAGGPPLNEQFF,TGTGCCAGCAGCCGAAAGGGACTAGCGGGGGGCCCCCCTTTGAATGAGCAGTTCTTC
TRBJ2-7,.,TRBD1,TRBV6-5,CASTPGQGHYEQYF,TGTGCCAGCACCCCGGGACAGGGTCACTACGAGCAGTACTTC
TRBJ2-7,.,.,TRBV7-2,CASSLWSDSTYEQYF,TGTGCCAGCAGCTTATGGTCGGACAGTACCTACGAGCAGTACTTC
TRBJ2-7,.,.,TRBV7-2,CASSTGQLGSYEQYF,TGTGCCAGCAGCACCGGACAGCTAGGATCCTACGAGCAGTACTTC
TRBJ1-6,.,TRBD1,TRBV5-6,CASSFGTGGVYNSPLHF,TGTGCCAGCAGCTTCGGTACAGGGGGCGTCTATAATTCACCCCTCCACTTT
TRBJ2-1,.,TRBD1,TRBV5-1,CASRPGDRGFNEQFF,TGCGCCAGCAGACCCGGGGACAGGGGGTTCAATGAGCAGTTCTTC
TRBJ2-7,.,TRBD1,TRBV19,CASSIGGTGPSYEQYF,TGTGCCAGTAGTATAGGTGGGACAGGTCCTTCCTACGAGCAGTACTTC
TRBJ2-1,.,TRBD2,TRBV7-2,CASSSSSGPGNEQFF,TGTGCCAGCAGCTCCTCTAGCGGGCCTGGGAATGAGCAGTTCTTC
TRBJ1-1,.,TRBD1,TRBV4-2,CASSRSRDRANTEAFF,TGTGCCAGCAGCCGCAGCCGGGACAGGGCGAACACTGAAGCTTTCTTT
TRBJ1-1,once,.,TRBV11-3,CASSASWRGMNTEAFF,TGTGCCAGCAGCGCCTCTTGGAGGGGAATGAACACTGAAGCTTTCTTT
TRBJ1-4,.,.,TRBV19,CASRADSHNEKLFF,TGTGCCAGTAGAGCGGACAGTCATAATGAAAAACTGTTTTTT
TRBJ2-7,.,TRBD1,TRBV7-7,CVTGQGTEQYF,TGTGTCACGGGACAGGGCACCGAGCAGTACTTC
TRBJ1-1,.,TRBD1,TRBV27,CASTKLQGANTEAFF,TGTGCCAGCACCAAATTACAGGGGGCGAACACTGAAGCTTTCTTT
TRBJ2-5,.,.,TRBV5-4,CASSLRQPRGETQYF,TGTGCCAGCAGCTTGCGTCAGCCCCGGGGAGAGACCCAGTACTTC
TRBJ2-7,few,.,TRBV2,CASRRDTAYEQYF,TGTGCCAGCAGGCGAGACACGGCCTACGAGCAGTACTTC
TRBJ2-2,.,.,TRBV28,CASTMRNSYTGELFF,TGTGCCAGCACCATGAGAAACAGTTACACCGGGGAGCTGTTTTTT
TRBJ1-3,.,.,TRBV6-1,CASSEMTLRDTIYF,TGTGCCAGCAGTGAAATGACCCTGAGGGACACCATATATTTT
TRBJ1-2,.,.,TRBV27,CASTKERGGYGYTF,TGTGCCAGCACCAAAGAAAGGGGTGGCTATGGCTACACCTTC
TRBJ2-5,.,.,TRBV7-3,CASSSAGGPQETQYF,TGTGCCAGCAGCTCAGCCGGGGGACCCCAAGAGACCCAGTACTTC
TRBJ1-2,.,TRBD1,TRBV23-1,CASSQSWTGGDYGYTF,TGCGCCAGCAGTCAATCGTGGACAGGGGGCGACTATGGCTACACCTTC
TRBJ1-1,.,.,TRBV5-6,CASSLSSQTEAFF,TGTGCCAGCAGCTTGTCATCACAAACTGAAGCTTTCTTT
TRBJ2-5,.,.,TRBV27,CASSLQAHQETQYF,TGTGCCAGCAGTTTACAGGCACACCAAGAGACCCAGTACTTC
TRBJ1-5,.,.,TRBV5-6,CASSLWGPRSNQPQHF,TGTGCCAGCAGCTTATGGGGCCCTCGTTCCAATCAGCCCCAGCATTTT
TRBJ2-7,.,TRBD2,TRBV7-9,CASSTPSGRAPYEQYF,TGTGCCAGCAGCACCCCTAGCGGGAGGGCCCCCTACGAGCAGTACTTC
TRBJ2-1,.,TRBD2,TRBV4-3,CASSQDSTSVYNEQFF,TGCGCCAGCAGCCAAGATTCGACTAGCGTTTACAATGAGCAGTTCTTC
TRBJ2-5,.,TRBD1,TRBV6-5,CASSGTGGTGETQYF,TGTGCCAGCAGTGGGACAGGGGGTACTGGAGAGACCCAGTACTTC
TRBJ2-1,.,TRBD2,TRBV5-4,CASSLSGGRRDEQFF,TGTGCCAGCAGCTTGTCCGGCGGGAGAAGGGATGAGCAGTTCTTC
TRBJ2-2,.,.,TRBV28,CASTRGANTGELFF,TGTGCCAGTACGCGTGGGGCTAACACCGGGGAGCTGTTTTTT
TRBJ1-2,.,TRBD1,TRBV2,CASSEAPGQAVDYGYAF,TGTGCCAGCAGTGAAGCACCGGGACAGGCAGTTGACTATGGCTACGCCTTC
TRBJ1-1,.,.,TRBV5-1,CASSLSQKNTEAFF,TGCGCCAGCAGCTTGTCACAGAAGAACACTGAAGCTTTCTTT